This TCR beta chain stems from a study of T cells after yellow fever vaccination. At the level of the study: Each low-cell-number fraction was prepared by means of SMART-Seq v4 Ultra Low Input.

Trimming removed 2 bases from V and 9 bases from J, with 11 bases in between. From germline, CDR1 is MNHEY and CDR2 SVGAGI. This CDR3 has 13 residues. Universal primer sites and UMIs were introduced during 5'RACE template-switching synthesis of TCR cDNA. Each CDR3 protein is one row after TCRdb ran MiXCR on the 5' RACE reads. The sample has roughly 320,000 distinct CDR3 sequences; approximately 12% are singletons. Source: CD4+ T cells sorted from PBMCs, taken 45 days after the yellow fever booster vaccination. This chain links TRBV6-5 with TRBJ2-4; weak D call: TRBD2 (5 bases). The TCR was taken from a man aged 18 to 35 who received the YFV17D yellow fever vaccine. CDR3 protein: CASSYTNRGIQYF. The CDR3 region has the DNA TGTGCCAGCAGTTACACCAACCGGGGCATTCAGTACTTC.